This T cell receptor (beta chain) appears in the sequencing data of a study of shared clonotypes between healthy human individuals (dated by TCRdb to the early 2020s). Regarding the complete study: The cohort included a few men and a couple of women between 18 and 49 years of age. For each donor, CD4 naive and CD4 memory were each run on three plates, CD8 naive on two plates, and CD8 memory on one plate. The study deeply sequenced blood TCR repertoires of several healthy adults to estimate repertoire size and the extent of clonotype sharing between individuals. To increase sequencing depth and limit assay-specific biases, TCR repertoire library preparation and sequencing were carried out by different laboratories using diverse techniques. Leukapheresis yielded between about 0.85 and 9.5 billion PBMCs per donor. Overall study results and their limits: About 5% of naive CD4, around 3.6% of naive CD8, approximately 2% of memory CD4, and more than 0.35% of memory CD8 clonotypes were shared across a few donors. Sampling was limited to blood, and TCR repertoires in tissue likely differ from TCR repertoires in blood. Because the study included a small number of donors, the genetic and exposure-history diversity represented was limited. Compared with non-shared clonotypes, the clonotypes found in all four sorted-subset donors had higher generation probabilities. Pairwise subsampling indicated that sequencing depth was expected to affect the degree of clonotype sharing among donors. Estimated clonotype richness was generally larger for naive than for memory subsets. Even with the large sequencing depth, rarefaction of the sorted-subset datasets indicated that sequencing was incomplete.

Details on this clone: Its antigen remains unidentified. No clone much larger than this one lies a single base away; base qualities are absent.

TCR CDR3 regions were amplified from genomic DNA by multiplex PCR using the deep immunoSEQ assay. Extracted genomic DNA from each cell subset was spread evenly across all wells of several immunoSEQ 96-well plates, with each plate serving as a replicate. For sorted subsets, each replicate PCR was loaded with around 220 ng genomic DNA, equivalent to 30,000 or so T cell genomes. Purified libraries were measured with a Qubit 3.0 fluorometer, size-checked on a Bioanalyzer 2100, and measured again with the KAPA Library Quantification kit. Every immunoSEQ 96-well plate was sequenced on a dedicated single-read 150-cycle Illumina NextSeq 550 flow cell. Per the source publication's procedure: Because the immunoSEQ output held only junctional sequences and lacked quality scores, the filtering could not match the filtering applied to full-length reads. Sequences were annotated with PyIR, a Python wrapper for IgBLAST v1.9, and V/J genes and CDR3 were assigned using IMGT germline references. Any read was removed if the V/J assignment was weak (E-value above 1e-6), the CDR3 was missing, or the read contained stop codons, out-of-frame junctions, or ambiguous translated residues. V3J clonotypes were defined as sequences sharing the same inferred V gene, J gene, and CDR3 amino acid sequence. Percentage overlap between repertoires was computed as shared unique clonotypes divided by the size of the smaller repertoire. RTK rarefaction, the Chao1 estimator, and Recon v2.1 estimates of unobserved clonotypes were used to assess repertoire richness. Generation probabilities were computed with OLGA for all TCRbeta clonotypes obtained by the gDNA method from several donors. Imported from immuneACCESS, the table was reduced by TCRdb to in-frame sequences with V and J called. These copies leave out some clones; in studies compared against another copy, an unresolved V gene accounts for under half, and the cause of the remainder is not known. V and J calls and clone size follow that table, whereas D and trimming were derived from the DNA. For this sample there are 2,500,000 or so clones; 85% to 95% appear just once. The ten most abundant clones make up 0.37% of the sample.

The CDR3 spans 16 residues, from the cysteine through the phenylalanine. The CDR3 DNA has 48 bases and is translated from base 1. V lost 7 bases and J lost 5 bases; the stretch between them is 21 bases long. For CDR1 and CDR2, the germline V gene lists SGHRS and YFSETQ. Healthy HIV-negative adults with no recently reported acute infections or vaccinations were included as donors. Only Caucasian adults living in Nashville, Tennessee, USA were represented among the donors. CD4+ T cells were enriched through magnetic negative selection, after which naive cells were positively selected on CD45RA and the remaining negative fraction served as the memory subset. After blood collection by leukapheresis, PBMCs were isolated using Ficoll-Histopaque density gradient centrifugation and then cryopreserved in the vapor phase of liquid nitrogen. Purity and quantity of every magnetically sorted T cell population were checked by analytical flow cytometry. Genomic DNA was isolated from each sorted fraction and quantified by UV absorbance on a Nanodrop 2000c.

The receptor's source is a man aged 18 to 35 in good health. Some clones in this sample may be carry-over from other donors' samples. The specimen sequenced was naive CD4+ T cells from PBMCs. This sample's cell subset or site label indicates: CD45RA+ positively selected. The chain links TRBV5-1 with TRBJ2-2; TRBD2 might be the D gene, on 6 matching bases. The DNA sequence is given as TGCGCCAGCTCCCTTGGGTCGGGGGTAAGAACCGGGGAGCTGTTTTTT. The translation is CASSLGSGVRTGELFF.